This T cell receptor beta chain was identified during a study of T cell responses to AZD1222 COVID-19 vaccine. Regarding the study as a whole: Repertoire sampling happened only post peak T cell response. Only a handful of AZD1222 recipients were seropositive at baseline.

Trimming took 5 bases from V and 7 from J, leaving 15 bases between them. Germline lookup yields CDR1 SGHTA and CDR2 FQGTGA. The CDR3 extends over 13 amino acids. On this clone: The target antigen is unknown.

This table comes from immunoSEQ multiplex PCR, and its TCRdb copy is limited to in-frame clones, with some not included. This table has around 130,000 clones, over 90% appearing once. Sample: peripheral blood, taken on day 0 of AZD1222 vaccination. The sequence derives from an adult in good health. The chain is built from TRBV7-3 and TRBJ2-7; D is unresolved. The CDR3 nucleotides read TGTGCCAGCAGCCCCACAGATAGGGATGAGCAGTACTTC. The encoded protein is CASSPTDRDEQYF.